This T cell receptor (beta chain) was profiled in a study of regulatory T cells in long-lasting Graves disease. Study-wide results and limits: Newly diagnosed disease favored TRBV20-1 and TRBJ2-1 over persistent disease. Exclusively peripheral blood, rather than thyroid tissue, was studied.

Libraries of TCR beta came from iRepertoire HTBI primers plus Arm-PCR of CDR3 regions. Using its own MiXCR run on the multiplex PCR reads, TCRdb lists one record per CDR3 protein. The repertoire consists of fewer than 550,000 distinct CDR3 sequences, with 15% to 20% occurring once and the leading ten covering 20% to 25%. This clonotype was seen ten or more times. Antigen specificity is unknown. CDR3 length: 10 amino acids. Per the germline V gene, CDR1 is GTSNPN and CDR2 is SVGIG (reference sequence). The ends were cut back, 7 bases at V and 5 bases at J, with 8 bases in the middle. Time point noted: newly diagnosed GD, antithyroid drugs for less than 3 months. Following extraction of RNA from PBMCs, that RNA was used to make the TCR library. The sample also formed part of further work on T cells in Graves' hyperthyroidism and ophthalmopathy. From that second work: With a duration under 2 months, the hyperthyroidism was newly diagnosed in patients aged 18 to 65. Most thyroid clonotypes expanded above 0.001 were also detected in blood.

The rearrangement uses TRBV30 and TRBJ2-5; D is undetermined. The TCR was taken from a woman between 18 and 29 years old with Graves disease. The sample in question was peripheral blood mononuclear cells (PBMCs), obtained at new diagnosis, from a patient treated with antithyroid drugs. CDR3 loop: CALGEETQYF. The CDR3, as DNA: TGTGCCTTGGGTGAGGAGACCCAGTACTTC.